Listed below are T cell receptor beta chains from one sample, sequenced in a study of blood T cells in healthy people across ages. TCRdb ran MiXCR on the 5' RACE reads and lists one entry per CDR3 protein. The sample contains hundreds of thousands of distinct CDR3 sequences, roughly 21% of which appear only once. Sequenced sample: blood. Receptors were obtained from a man between 65 and 85 years old in good health. CDR3s include the opening cysteine and the closing phenylalanine or tryptophan. Fields, in order: CDR3 protein, CDR3 DNA, J gene, D gene, V gene, clone size. The D gene is left open where the match is weak. Not all rows give a size; the values are once, few, many and, for expanded clones, a class.

CASSWVTRTQAEQFF,TGTGCCAGCAGTTGGGTAACTCGAACACAGGCTGAGCAGTTCTTC,TRBJ2-1,-,TRBV28,-
CASSQDASYEQYF,TGCGCCAGCAGCCAAGACGCCTCCTACGAGCAGTACTTC,TRBJ2-7,-,TRBV5-1,-
CASSSPGQGPVALHF,TGTGCCAGCAGCTCTCCGGGACAGGGCCCCGTGGCCCTCCACTTT,TRBJ1-6,TRBD1,TRBV7-9,-
CATSDLGRSSGADTQYF,TGTGCCACCAGTGATTTAGGCCGATCTTCGGGAGCGGATACGCAGTATTTT,TRBJ2-3,-,TRBV24-1,many
CASSQDVWTGGRVAAGNTIYF,TGTGCCAGCAGCCAAGACGTGTGGACAGGGGGGCGAGTAGCGGCTGGAAACACCATATATTTT,TRBJ1-3,TRBD1,TRBV4-2,-
CASNPGTRSPEAFF,TGTGCCAGCAATCCCGGGACACGGAGCCCTGAAGCTTTCTTT,TRBJ1-1,-,TRBV2,-
CASSPKGTSTDTQYF,TGTGCCAGCAGTCCCAAGGGTACTAGCACAGATACGCAGTATTTT,TRBJ2-3,-,TRBV12-3/TRBV12-4,few
CSASGGQASYNEQFF,TGCAGTGCTAGCGGGGGACAGGCCTCCTACAATGAGCAGTTCTTC,TRBJ2-1,TRBD1,TRBV20-1,few
CASSLGGVDYEQYF,TGTGCCAGCAGCTTAGGTGGCGTGGACTACGAGCAGTACTTC,TRBJ2-7,-,TRBV7-9,few
CSAEDVEWSLYNEQFF,TGCAGTGCTGAAGACGTCGAGTGGTCTCTTTACAATGAGCAGTTCTTC,TRBJ2-1,-,TRBV20-1,-
CASSEGQTNEQFF,TGTGCCAGCTCAGAGGGACAGACCAATGAGCAGTTCTTC,TRBJ2-1,TRBD1,TRBV18,-
CASSYGTGVPNEKLFF,TGTGCCAGCAGTTACGGGACAGGGGTGCCTAATGAAAAACTGTTTTTT,TRBJ1-4,TRBD1,TRBV6-5,many
CASSLEQGVYNEQFF,TGCGCCAGCAGCTTGGAACAGGGGGTCTACAATGAGCAGTTCTTC,TRBJ2-1,TRBD1,TRBV5-1,many
CSVEGLAGETGELFF,TGCAGCGTTGAAGGACTAGCGGGAGAAACCGGGGAGCTGTTTTTT,TRBJ2-2,TRBD2,TRBV29-1,many
CATSEWVAKNIQYF,TGTGCCACCAGCGAGTGGGTGGCCAAAAACATTCAGTACTTC,TRBJ2-4,-,TRBV15,-
CASSVGAKQGVGEQFF,TGTGCCAGCAGCGTAGGAGCCAAGCAGGGGGTGGGTGAGCAGTTCTTC,TRBJ2-1,TRBD1,TRBV9,-
CASSFTGTDEQFF,TGTGCCAGCAGCTTTACTGGGACGGATGAGCAGTTCTTC,TRBJ2-1,-,TRBV7-3,few
CASSETSGGLNEQFF,TGTGCCAGCAGTGAAACTAGCGGGGGGCTCAATGAGCAGTTCTTC,TRBJ2-1,TRBD2,TRBV6-1,-
CASSLGPRNIQYF,TGTGCCAGCAGCCTCGGCCCCAGGAACATTCAGTACTTC,TRBJ2-4,-,TRBV27,few
CASSLSDYTNNEQFF,TGCGCCAGCAGCTTAAGTGACTATACCAACAATGAGCAGTTCTTC,TRBJ2-1,-,TRBV5-1,few
CSAPGGAETEAFF,TGCAGTGCCCCCGGAGGGGCTGAGACTGAAGCTTTCTTT,TRBJ1-1,-,TRBV20-1,-
CASSQPPREDTQYF,TGCGCCAGCAGCCAGCCTCCCAGGGAGGATACGCAGTATTTT,TRBJ2-3,-,TRBV4-1,-
CSAREGLADYYEQYF,TGCAGTGCTAGAGAGGGACTAGCGGATTACTACGAGCAGTACTTC,TRBJ2-7,TRBD2,TRBV20-1,few
CASSLEEPSYEQYF,TGTGCCAGCAGCTTAGAGGAGCCCTCCTACGAGCAGTACTTC,TRBJ2-7,-,TRBV7-8,many
CACAVGQGVSGNTIYF,TGTGCCTGCGCCGTGGGACAGGGGGTCTCTGGAAACACCATATATTTT,TRBJ1-3,TRBD1,TRBV2,-
CSARDPGGDTEAFF,TGCAGTGCTAGAGATCCAGGGGGGGACACTGAAGCTTTCTTT,TRBJ1-1,TRBD1,TRBV20-1,-
CASSLDGLAEETQYF,TGTGCCAGCAGTTTAGACGGACTAGCGGAAGAGACCCAGTACTTC,TRBJ2-5,TRBD2,TRBV12-3/TRBV12-4,-
CASSLAVVAGRYNEQFF,TGCGCCAGCAGCTTGGCGGTGGTAGCGGGCAGATACAATGAGCAGTTCTTC,TRBJ2-1,TRBD2,TRBV5-1,-
CASSPEAVNEQFF,TGTGCCAGCAGTCCCGAGGCAGTGAATGAGCAGTTCTTC,TRBJ2-1,-,TRBV12-3/TRBV12-4,-
CASSPRQGGSPLHF,TGTGCCAGCAGCCCCCGACAGGGAGGTTCACCCCTCCACTTT,TRBJ1-6,TRBD1,TRBV9,-
CASSLSSYNSPLHF,TGTGCCAGCAGTTTAAGCTCCTATAATTCACCCCTCCACTTT,TRBJ1-6,-,TRBV28,few
CASSIVVNTEAFF,TGTGCCAGTAGTATAGTAGTTAACACTGAAGCTTTCTTT,TRBJ1-1,-,TRBV19,once
CASSLDRRVYTGELFF,TGTGCCAGTAGTTTAGATCGGCGAGTGTACACCGGGGAGCTGTTTTTT,TRBJ2-2,-,TRBV19,-
CSVRGGQADFYEQYF,TGCAGCGTTCGTGGGGGACAGGCGGACTTCTACGAGCAGTACTTC,TRBJ2-7,TRBD1,TRBV29-1,few
CSASFSQSDISYNEQFF,TGCAGTGCTAGTTTTTCCCAATCGGACATCTCCTACAATGAGCAGTTCTTC,TRBJ2-1,-,TRBV20-1,few
CSARDGGPSATEAFF,TGCAGTGCTAGAGATGGGGGGCCTTCGGCGACTGAAGCTTTCTTT,TRBJ1-1,-,TRBV20-1,-
CASSLAGSKYNEQFF,TGTGCCAGCAGCTTAGCCGGGAGTAAGTACAATGAGCAGTTCTTC,TRBJ2-1,-,TRBV7-9,-
CASSPSAGRARYNEQFF,TGTGCCAGCAGCCCGTCAGCGGGCAGGGCGAGATACAATGAGCAGTTCTTC,TRBJ2-1,-,TRBV7-2,-
CASSENRGGNQPQHF,TGTGCCAGCAGTGAAAACAGGGGAGGGAATCAGCCCCAGCATTTT,TRBJ1-5,TRBD1,TRBV6-1,many
CASSAGVGDTQYF,TGTGCCAGCAGTGCGGGAGTAGGAGATACGCAGTATTTT,TRBJ2-3,-,TRBV25-1,few
CASSQDQAVGETQYF,TGTGCCAGCAGCCAAGATCAGGCGGTGGGGGAGACCCAGTACTTC,TRBJ2-5,-,TRBV3-1,-
CASSVDWDTRTDTQYF,TGTGCCAGCAGCGTAGACTGGGACACCCGCACAGATACGCAGTATTTT,TRBJ2-3,-,TRBV9,-
CASSLALAGDEQYF,TGCGCCAGCAGCTTGGCATTAGCGGGGGACGAGCAGTACTTC,TRBJ2-7,TRBD2,TRBV5-1,few
CSARAGGNQPQHF,TGCAGTGCCCGGGCAGGGGGCAATCAGCCCCAGCATTTT,TRBJ1-5,-,TRBV20-1,-
CASSSTGEEQYF,TGTGCCAGCAGTTCCACAGGGGAAGAGCAGTACTTC,TRBJ2-7,TRBD1,TRBV6-5,-
CASSARRGGSTDTQYF,TGTGCCAGCAGTGCCCGCAGGGGTGGGAGCACAGATACGCAGTATTTT,TRBJ2-3,-,TRBV12-3/TRBV12-4,-
CSVIRLAGRKDEQFF,TGCAGTGTCATCCGACTAGCGGGGCGAAAGGATGAGCAGTTCTTC,TRBJ2-1,TRBD2,TRBV20-1,-
CASRTGDIRTNQETQYF,TGTGCCAGCCGAACAGGGGACATTAGGACCAACCAAGAGACCCAGTACTTC,TRBJ2-5,TRBD1,TRBV10-3,-